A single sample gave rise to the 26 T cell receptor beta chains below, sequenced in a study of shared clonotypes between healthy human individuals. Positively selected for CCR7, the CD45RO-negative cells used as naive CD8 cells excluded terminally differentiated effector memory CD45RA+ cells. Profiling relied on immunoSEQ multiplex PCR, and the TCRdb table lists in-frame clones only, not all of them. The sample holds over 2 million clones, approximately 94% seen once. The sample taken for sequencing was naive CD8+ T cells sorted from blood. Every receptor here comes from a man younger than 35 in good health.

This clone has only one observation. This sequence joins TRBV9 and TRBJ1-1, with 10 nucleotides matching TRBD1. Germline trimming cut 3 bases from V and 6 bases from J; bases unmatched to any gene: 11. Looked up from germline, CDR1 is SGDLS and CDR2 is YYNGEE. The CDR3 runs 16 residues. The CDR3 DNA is TGTGCCAGCAGCGACGGGGACAGGGGTGGGATCGCTGAAGCTTTCTTT. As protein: CASSDGDRGGIAEAFF.

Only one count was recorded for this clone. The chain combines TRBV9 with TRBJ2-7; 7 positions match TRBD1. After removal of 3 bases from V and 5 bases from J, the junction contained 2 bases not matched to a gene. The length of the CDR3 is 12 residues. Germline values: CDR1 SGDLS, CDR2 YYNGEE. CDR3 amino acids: CASSDTGDEQYF. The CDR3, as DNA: TGTGCCAGCAGCGACACAGGGGACGAGCAGTACTTC.

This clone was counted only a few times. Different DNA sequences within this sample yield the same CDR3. Here the CDR3 reads CASSPGGAEAFF. As DNA, the CDR3 is TGTGCCAGCAGCCCCGGAGGTGCTGAAGCTTTCTTT. This chain connects TRBV9 to TRBJ1-1; D ambiguous. The CDR3 runs to 12 residues. The germline gives CDR1 SGDLS, CDR2 YYNGEE. V lost 4 bases and J lost 6, with 10 bases in between.

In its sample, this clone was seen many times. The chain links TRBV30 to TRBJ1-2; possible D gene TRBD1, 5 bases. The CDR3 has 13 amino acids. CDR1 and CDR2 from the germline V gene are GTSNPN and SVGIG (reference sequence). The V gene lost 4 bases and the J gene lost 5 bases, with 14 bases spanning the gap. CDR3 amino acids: CAWTEQDLYGYTF. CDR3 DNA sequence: TGTGCCTGGACCGAACAGGATTTATATGGCTACACCTTC.

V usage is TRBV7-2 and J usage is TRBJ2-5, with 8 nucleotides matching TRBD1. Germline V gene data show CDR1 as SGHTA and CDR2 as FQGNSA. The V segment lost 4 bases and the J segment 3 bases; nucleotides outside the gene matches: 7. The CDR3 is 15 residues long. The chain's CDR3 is CASSWDRLGEETQYF. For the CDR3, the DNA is TGTGCCAGCAGCTGGGACAGGCTGGGGGAAGAGACCCAGTACTTC.

CDR3: CASTWAGAYNEQFF. In nucleotides, the CDR3 is TGTGCCAGCACATGGGCGGGGGCCTACAATGAGCAGTTCTTC. The chain carries TRBV27 and TRBJ2-1; TRBD2 aligns across 7 bases. This CDR3 region has 14 residues. CDR1 and CDR2 (germline): MNHEY, SMNVEV (reference sequence). J lost 2 bases, V lost 7 bases, and 5 bases had no gene match.

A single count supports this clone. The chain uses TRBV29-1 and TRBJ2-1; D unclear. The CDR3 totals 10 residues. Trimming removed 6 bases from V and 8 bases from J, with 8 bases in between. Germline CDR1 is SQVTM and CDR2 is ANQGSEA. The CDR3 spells CSVLGYEQFF. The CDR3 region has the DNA TGCAGCGTGTTGGGCTATGAGCAGTTCTTC.

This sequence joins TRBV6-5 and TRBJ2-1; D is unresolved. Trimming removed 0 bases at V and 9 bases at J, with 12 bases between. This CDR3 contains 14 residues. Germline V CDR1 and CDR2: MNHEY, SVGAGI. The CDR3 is CASSYSGGDGEQFF. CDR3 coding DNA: TGTGCCAGCAGTTACTCTGGTGGGGATGGTGAGCAGTTCTTC.

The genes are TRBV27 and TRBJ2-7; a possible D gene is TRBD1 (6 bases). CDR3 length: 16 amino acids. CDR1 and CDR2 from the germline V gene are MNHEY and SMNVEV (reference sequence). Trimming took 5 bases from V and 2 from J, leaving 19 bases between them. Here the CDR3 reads CASSPTGTRGPYEQYF. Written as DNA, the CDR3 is TGTGCCAGCAGTCCCACCGGGACACGGGGCCCCTACGAGCAGTACTTC.

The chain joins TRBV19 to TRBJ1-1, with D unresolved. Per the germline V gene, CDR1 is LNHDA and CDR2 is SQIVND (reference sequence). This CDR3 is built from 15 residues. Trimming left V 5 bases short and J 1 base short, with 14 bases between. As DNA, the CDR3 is TGTGCCAGTAGTCCCTGGGCCGCCTCGAACACTGAAGCTTTCTTT. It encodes CASSPWAASNTEAFF. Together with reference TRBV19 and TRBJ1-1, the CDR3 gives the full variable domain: DGGITQSPKYLFRKEGQNVTLSCEQNLNHDAMYWYRQDPGQGLRLIYYSQIVNDFQKGDIAEGYSVSREKKESFPLTVTSAQKNPTAFYLCASSPWAASNTEAFFGQGTRLTVV.

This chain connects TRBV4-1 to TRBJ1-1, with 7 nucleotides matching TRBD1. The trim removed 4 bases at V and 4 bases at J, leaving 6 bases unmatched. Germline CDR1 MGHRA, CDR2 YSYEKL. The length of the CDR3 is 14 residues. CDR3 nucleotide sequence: TGCGCCAGCAGCCCCGGTGCAGGGGGCACTGAAGCTTTCTTT. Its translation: CASSPGAGGTEAFF.

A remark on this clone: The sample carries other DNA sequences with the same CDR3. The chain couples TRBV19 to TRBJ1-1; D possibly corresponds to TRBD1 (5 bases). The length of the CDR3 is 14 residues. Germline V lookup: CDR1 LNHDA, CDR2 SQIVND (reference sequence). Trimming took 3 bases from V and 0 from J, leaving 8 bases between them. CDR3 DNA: TGTGCCAGTAGTATTGGACAAATGAACACTGAAGCTTTCTTT. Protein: CASSIGQMNTEAFF.

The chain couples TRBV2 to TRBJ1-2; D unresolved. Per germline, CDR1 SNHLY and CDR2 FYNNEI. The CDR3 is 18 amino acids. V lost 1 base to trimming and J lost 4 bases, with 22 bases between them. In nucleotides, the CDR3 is TGTGCCAGCAGTGAAGGTTGGAGGTTGGACCTTATGCTCTATGGCTACACCTTC. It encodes CASSEGWRLDLMLYGYTF.

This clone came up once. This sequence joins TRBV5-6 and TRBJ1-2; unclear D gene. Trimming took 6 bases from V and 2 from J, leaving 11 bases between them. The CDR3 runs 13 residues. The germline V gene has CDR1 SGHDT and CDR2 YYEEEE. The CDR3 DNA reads TGTGCCAGCAACATACAATCAAACTATGGCTACACCTTC. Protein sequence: CASNIQSNYGYTF.

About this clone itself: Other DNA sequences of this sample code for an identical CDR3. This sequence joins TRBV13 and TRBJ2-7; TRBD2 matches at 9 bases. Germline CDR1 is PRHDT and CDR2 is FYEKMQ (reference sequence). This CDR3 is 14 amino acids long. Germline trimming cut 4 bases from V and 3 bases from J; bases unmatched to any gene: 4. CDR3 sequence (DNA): TGTGCCAGCAGCTCGCGGACTAGCGACTACGAGCAGTACTTC. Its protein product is CASSSRTSDYEQYF.

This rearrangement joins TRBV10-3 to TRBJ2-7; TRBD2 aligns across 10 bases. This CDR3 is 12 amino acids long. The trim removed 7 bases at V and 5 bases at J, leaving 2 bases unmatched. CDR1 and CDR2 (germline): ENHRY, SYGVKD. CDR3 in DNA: TGTGCCATCAAGCTAGCGGGAGACGAGCAGTACTTC. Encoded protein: CAIKLAGDEQYF.

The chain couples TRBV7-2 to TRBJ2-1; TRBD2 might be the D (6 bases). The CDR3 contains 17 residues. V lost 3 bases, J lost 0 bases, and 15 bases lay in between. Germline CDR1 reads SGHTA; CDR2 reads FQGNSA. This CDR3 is CASSFTRGVNSYNEQFF. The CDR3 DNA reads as TGTGCCAGCAGCTTTACCCGCGGGGTGAACTCCTACAATGAGCAGTTCTTC.

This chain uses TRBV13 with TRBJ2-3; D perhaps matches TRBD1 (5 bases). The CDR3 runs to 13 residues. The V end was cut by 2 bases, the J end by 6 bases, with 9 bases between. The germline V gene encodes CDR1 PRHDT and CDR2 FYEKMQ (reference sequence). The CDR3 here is CASSLQQGDTQYF. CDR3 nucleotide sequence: TGTGCCAGCAGCTTACAGCAGGGCGATACGCAGTATTTT.

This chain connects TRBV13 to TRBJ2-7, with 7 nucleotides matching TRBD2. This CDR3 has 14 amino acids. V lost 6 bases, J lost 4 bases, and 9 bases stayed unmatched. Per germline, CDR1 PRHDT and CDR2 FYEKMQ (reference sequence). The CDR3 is CASSFREGAYEQYF. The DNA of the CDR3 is TGTGCCAGCAGTTTTAGGGAGGGTGCGTACGAGCAGTACTTC.

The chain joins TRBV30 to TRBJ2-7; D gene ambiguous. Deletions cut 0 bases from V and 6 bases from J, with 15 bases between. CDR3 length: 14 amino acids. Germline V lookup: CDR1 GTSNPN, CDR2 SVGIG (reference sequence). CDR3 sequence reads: CAWSVVQRDAEQYF. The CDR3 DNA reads TGTGCCTGGAGTGTTGTCCAGAGAGACGCCGAGCAGTACTTC.

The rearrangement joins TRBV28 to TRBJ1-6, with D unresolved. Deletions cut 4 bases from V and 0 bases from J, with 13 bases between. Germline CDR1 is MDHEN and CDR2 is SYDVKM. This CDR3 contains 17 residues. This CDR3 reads CASSSQQISSYNSPLHF. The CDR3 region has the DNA TGTGCCAGCAGTTCTCAACAGATTAGCTCCTATAATTCACCCCTCCACTTT.

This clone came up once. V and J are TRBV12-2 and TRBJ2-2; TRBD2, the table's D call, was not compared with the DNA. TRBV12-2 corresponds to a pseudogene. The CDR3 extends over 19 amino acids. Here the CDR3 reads CASRLVGLAGGRDTGELFF. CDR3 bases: TGTGCAAGTCGCTTAGTAGGTCTAGCGGGGGGCCGCGACACCGGGGAGCTGTTTTTT.

The CDR3 is CASRVGQGLAEKLFF. The CDR3 DNA reads TGTGCCAGCAGAGTAGGACAGGGGTTAGCTGAAAAACTGTTTTTT. This sequence joins TRBV2 and TRBJ1-4; TRBD1 agrees at 9 bases. After removal of 6 bases from V and 7 bases from J, the junction contained 9 bases not matched to a gene. Germline-derived CDR1 and CDR2 are SNHLY and FYNNEI. This CDR3 is 15 amino acids long.

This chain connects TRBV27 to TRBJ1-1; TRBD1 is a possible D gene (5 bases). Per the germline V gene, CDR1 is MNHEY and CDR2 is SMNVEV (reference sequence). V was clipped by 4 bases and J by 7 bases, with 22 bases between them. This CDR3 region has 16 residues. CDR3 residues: CASSSPQREGLDEAFF. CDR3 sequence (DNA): TGTGCCAGCAGTTCTCCTCAGAGGGAGGGGTTGGATGAAGCTTTCTTT.

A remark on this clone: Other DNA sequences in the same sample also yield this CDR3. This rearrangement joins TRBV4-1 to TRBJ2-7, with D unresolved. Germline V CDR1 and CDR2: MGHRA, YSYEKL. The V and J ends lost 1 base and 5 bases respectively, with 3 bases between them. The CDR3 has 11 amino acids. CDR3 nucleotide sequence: TGCGCCAGCAGCCAAGGTAACGAGCAGTACTTC. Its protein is CASSQGNEQYF.

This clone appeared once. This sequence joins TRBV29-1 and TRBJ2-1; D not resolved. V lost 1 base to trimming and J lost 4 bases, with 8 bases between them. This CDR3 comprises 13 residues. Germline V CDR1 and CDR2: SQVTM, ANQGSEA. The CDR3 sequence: CSVEAAGYNEQFF. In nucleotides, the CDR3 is TGCAGCGTTGAAGCGGCTGGTTACAATGAGCAGTTCTTC.